The 30 T cell receptor beta chains given below trace back to one sample, sequenced in a study of blood T cell repertoires in COVID-19. TCRdb's table, derived via immunoSEQ multiplex PCR, lists solely in-frame clones and lacks some. The repertoire consists of tens of thousands of clones, with around 85% occurring once and the leading ten covering less than 6.5%. Sequenced input: peripheral blood. All receptors derive from a man aged 60 to 69 with acute or convalescent COVID-19.

This CDR3 is CASSHGRGDQPQHF. CDR3 DNA sequence: TGTGCCAGCAGTCACGGCAGGGGCGATCAGCCCCAGCATTTT. The rearrangement links TRBV27 to TRBJ1-5; D may be TRBD1 (6 bases). The CDR3 contains 14 residues. The V gene lost 5 bases and the J gene lost 5 bases, with 13 bases spanning the gap. Germline V gene data show CDR1 as MNHEY and CDR2 as SMNVEV (reference sequence).

This chain uses TRBV9 with TRBJ1-2; D may be TRBD1 (6 bases). There are 14 residues in the CDR3. The V gene's germline CDR1 is SGDLS and CDR2 YYNGEE. Trimming cost V 0 bases and J 4 bases, with 10 bases left between them. CDR3 sequence: CASSVDRVPYGYTF. CDR3 in DNA: TGTGCCAGCAGCGTAGACAGGGTGCCCTATGGCTACACCTTC.

The chain combines TRBV19 with TRBJ2-5; D is unclear. This CDR3 has 13 residues. The V gene lost 7 bases and the J gene lost 4 bases, with 13 bases spanning the gap. The V gene's germline CDR1 is LNHDA and CDR2 SQIVND (reference sequence). The CDR3 DNA follows: TGTGCCAGTACCCCACAAAGAGGAGAGACCCAGTACTTC. This translates into CASTPQRGETQYF.

The chain combines TRBV30 with TRBJ1-5; TRBD1 might be the D (5 bases). Per germline, CDR1 GTSNPN and CDR2 SVGIG (reference sequence). V lost 0 bases and J lost 4, with 10 bases in between. This CDR3 is built from 14 residues. CDR3: CAWSVLGGNQPQHF. The CDR3 nucleotides are TGTGCCTGGAGTGTACTTGGGGGGAATCAGCCCCAGCATTTT.

The chain links TRBV6-4 to TRBJ1-2; 8 bases match TRBD1. Germline lookup yields CDR1 MRHNA and CDR2 SNTAGT. J lost 7 bases, V lost 6 bases, and 10 bases had no gene match. There are 14 residues in the CDR3. CDR3 sequence: CASRGQVLSGGYTF. CDR3 sequence (DNA): TGTGCCAGCAGGGGACAGGTCCTATCAGGTGGCTACACCTTC.

The chain's CDR3 is CASSSGSRGYGYTF. CDR3 nucleotide sequence: TGTGCCAGCAGTTCCGGGAGCAGAGGCTATGGCTACACCTTC. The chain combines TRBV2 with TRBJ1-2; D not resolved. The CDR3 runs 14 residues. Per germline, CDR1 SNHLY and CDR2 FYNNEI. The V and J ends lost 5 bases and 4 bases respectively, with 14 bases between them.

V and J are TRBV9 and TRBJ1-3; tentatively, D is TRBD1 (5 bases). V was shortened by 0 bases and J by 4 bases, with 20 bases between the two germline ends. This CDR3 comprises 18 residues. Germline-derived CDR1 and CDR2 are SGDLS and YYNGEE. The CDR3 DNA reads TGTGCCAGCAGCGTAGCGGTCGGGGGGGAAGGGTTCGGAAACACCATATATTTT. Its translation: CASSVAVGGEGFGNTIYF.

The rearrangement links TRBV6-5 to TRBJ1-2, with 8 bases fitting TRBD1. V lost 7 bases to trimming and J lost 4 bases; unmatched junction nucleotides: 8. CDR3 length: 14 residues. In germline, CDR1 is MNHEY, CDR2 SVGAGI. DNA of the CDR3: TGTGCCAGCAATTCCCCGACAGGGGCCTATGGCTACACCTTC. Its translation is CASNSPTGAYGYTF.

V is TRBV9 and J is TRBJ1-3; 9 bases are shared with TRBD1. Trimming cost V 0 bases and J 0 bases; bases outside gene matches: 10. CDR1 is SGDLS and CDR2 is YYNGEE in the germline V gene. The CDR3 contains 19 residues. The CDR3 loop is CASSVGPGTGLSSGNTIYF. The CDR3 DNA reads TGTGCCAGCAGCGTAGGCCCCGGGACAGGGCTATCCTCTGGAAACACCATATATTTT.

On this clone itself: Other DNA sequences within the sample encode an identical CDR3. V gene TRBV3-1 (or the pseudogene TRBV3-2) combines with J gene TRBJ1-5, with D perhaps TRBD1 (5 bases). Per the germline V gene, CDR1 is LGHDT and CDR2 is YNNKEL (reference sequence). There are 14 residues in the CDR3. The germline V and J ends were trimmed by 4 bases and 5 bases, with 12 bases remaining between them. Here the CDR3 DNA reads TGTGCCAGCAGCCGCACGGGAGGGGATCAGCCCCAGCATTTT. Encoded protein: CASSRTGGDQPQHF.

The rearrangement joins TRBV27 to TRBJ1-6, with D uncertain. Trimming removed 5 bases at V and 0 bases at J, with 14 bases between. Germline values: CDR1 MNHEY, CDR2 SMNVEV (reference sequence). The CDR3 loop spans 17 amino acids. The CDR3 DNA follows: TGTGCCAGCAGTCCCCGTTCGTCCCGCTCCTATAATTCACCCCTCCACTTT. Encoded protein: CASSPRSSRSYNSPLHF.

The chain is built from TRBV29-1 and TRBJ1-2, with D unclear. Trimming removed 1 base from V and 7 bases from J, with 19 bases in between. From germline, CDR1 is SQVTM and CDR2 ANQGSEA. CDR3 size: 15 residues. CDR3 region: CSVEADHPGFSGYTF. The CDR3 nucleotides are TGCAGCGTTGAAGCCGATCATCCGGGTTTTTCTGGCTACACCTTC. The variable domain in full, completed from reference TRBV29-1 and TRBJ1-2, reads SAVISQKPSRDICQRGTSLTIQCQVDSQVTMMFWYRQQPGQSLTLIATANQGSEATYESGFVIDKFPISRPNLTFSTLTVSNMSPEDSSIYLCSVEADHPGFSGYTFGSGTRLTVV.

The chain combines TRBV11-3 with TRBJ2-2, with 8 bases identical to TRBD2. V gave up 1 base and J gave up 0 bases; unmatched junction bases: 4. CDR1 and CDR2 from the germline V gene are SGHNT and YENEEA. This CDR3 spans 17 amino acids. The CDR3 region is CASSLGGGGSNTGELFF. CDR3 nucleotides: TGTGCCAGCAGCTTAGGCGGCGGGGGGTCGAACACCGGGGAGCTGTTTTTT.

V gene TRBV5-4 combines with J gene TRBJ1-5; 10 positions match TRBD1. Germline CDR1 is SGHNT and CDR2 is YYREEE (reference sequence). The CDR3 extends over 18 amino acids. J was trimmed by 0 bases and V by 0 bases; bases with no gene match: 6. The CDR3 reads CASSLGPGQGFSNQPQHF. The CDR3 bases are TGTGCCAGCAGCTTGGGCCCGGGACAGGGGTTTAGCAATCAGCCCCAGCATTTT.

V gene TRBV7-6 combines with J gene TRBJ2-7, with 11 bases fitting TRBD2. This CDR3 has 16 residues. Per the germline V gene, CDR1 is SGHVS and CDR2 is FNYEAQ. V was clipped by 3 bases and J by 4 bases; unmatched bases: 8. The CDR3 bases are TGTGCCAGCAGCTTGTCCACTAGCGGGGGAATGTACGAGCAGTACTTC. As protein: CASSLSTSGGMYEQYF.

J is TRBJ2-2 and V is TRBV7-2; weak D call: TRBD1 (6 bases). The germline V gene has CDR1 SGHTA and CDR2 FQGNSA. Trimming left V 7 bases short and J 1 base short, with 16 bases between. The CDR3 covers 16 residues. The CDR3 sequence: CASNSLGQQNTGELFF. The CDR3, as DNA: TGTGCCAGCAACAGCTTAGGACAGCAGAACACCGGGGAGCTGTTTTTT.

This sequence joins TRBV6-5 and TRBJ1-1; no definite D call. The V gene lost 2 bases and the J gene lost 6 bases, with 13 bases spanning the gap. Looked up from germline, CDR1 is MNHEY and CDR2 is SVGAGI. This CDR3 is 14 amino acids long. CDR3 residues: CASSYTSSYAEAFF. The CDR3 region has the DNA TGTGCCAGCAGTTACACTTCGTCCTACGCTGAAGCTTTCTTT.

The chain employs TRBV13 and TRBJ1-3; possibly TRBD1 for D (5 bases). CDR1 is PRHDT and CDR2 is FYEKMQ in the germline V gene (reference sequence). Trimming pared 5 bases from V and 0 bases from J, leaving 17 bases between. The CDR3 extends over 17 amino acids. As DNA, the CDR3 is TGTGCCAGCAGCCTAACCATCGACAGAGACTCTGGAAACACCATATATTTT. Translation gives CASSLTIDRDSGNTIYF.

This clone has only one observation. This sample also contains other DNA sequences that code for the same CDR3. The gene calls are TRBV7-2 and TRBJ2-2; D is uncertain. This CDR3 has 15 amino acids. Trimming cost V 1 base and J 0 bases, with 6 bases left between them. Germline CDR1 and CDR2: SGHTA and FQGNSA. The CDR3 DNA sequence: TGTGCCAGCAGCTTAGTAGGAGCGAACACCGGGGAGCTGTTTTTT. Translating it yields CASSLVGANTGELFF.

The chain combines TRBV7-3 with TRBJ2-7, with D perhaps matching TRBD2 (5 bases). The length of the CDR3 is 13 residues. V was clipped by 9 bases and J by 3 bases, with 15 bases between them. Germline CDR1 SGHTA, CDR2 FQGTGA. CDR3 sequence (DNA): TGTGCCAGGACCCTTTATAGCGTCTACGAGCAGTACTTC. Protein: CARTLYSVYEQYF.

This sequence joins TRBV5-6 and TRBJ1-2; TRBD1 aligns across 7 bases. The junction had 9 bases not matched to a gene; V was cut back by 4 bases and J by 6 bases. CDR3 length: 14 residues. Germline V gene sequence: CDR1 SGHDT, CDR2 YYEEEE. CDR3 loop: CASSALDRRNGYTF. The DNA of the CDR3 is TGTGCCAGCAGCGCCTTGGACAGGCGGAATGGCTACACCTTC.

The chain uses TRBV27 and TRBJ1-6; D perhaps matches TRBD1 (5 bases). The CDR3 runs 13 residues. The germline V gene has CDR1 MNHEY and CDR2 SMNVEV (reference sequence). V was clipped by 7 bases and J by 7 bases, with 11 bases between them. CDR3 region: CASKGPGNSPLHF. CDR3 DNA sequence: TGTGCCAGCAAGGGGCCTGGGAATTCACCCCTCCACTTT.

The chain links TRBV9 to TRBJ2-3, with 7 bases that match TRBD1. There are 16 residues in the CDR3. The V gene's germline CDR1 is SGDLS and CDR2 YYNGEE. V lost 5 bases, J lost 0 bases, and 9 bases stayed unmatched. CDR3 loop: CASSVKVGQSTDTQYF. CDR3 nucleotide sequence: TGTGCCAGCAGTGTCAAGGTGGGACAGAGCACAGATACGCAGTATTTT.

In its sample, this clone was seen a few times. The genes are TRBV27 and TRBJ1-3, with 9 bases identical to TRBD1. This CDR3 is 14 amino acids long. Losses at the gene ends were 11 bases for V and 4 bases for J; bases not matched to a gene: 9. CDR1 MNHEY and CDR2 SMNVEV come from the germline V gene (reference sequence). DNA for the CDR3: TGTGCCTCCAGGACAGGGGCGTCCGGAAACACCATATATTTT. It encodes CASRTGASGNTIYF.

This sequence joins TRBV24-1 and TRBJ2-3; TRBD2 agrees at 9 bases. V was pared by 9 bases and J by 5 bases, with 14 bases of the junction left unmatched. There are 16 residues in the CDR3. CDR1 and CDR2 (germline): KGHDR, SFDVKD. The CDR3 region is CATSRRASGALDTQYF. CDR3 nucleotide sequence: TGTGCCACCTCACGCCGGGCTAGCGGGGCTTTAGATACGCAGTATTTT.

V gene TRBV5-1 combines with J gene TRBJ1-2; D perhaps matches TRBD1 (6 bases). Germline V gives CDR1 SGHRS, CDR2 YFSETQ. The CDR3 sequence is 13 residues long. V was trimmed by 0 bases and J by 3 bases, leaving 6 bases between them. CDR3 region: CASSLEGDYGYTF. CDR3 in DNA: TGCGCCAGCAGCTTGGAGGGGGACTATGGCTACACCTTC. The full variable domain, with the rest looked up from reference TRBV5-1 and TRBJ1-2, is KAGVTQTPRYLIKTRGQQVTLSCSPISGHRSVSWYQQTPGQGLQFLFEYFSETQRNKGNFPGRFSGRQFSNSRSEMNVSTLELGDSALYLCASSLEGDYGYTFGSGTRLTVV.

This chain uses TRBV10-3 with TRBJ1-2, with D possibly being TRBD1 (5 bases). The CDR3 loop spans 13 amino acids. Germline CDR1 ENHRY, CDR2 SYGVKD. V dropped 8 bases and J dropped 2 bases, with 12 bases sitting between them. The CDR3 coding sequence is TGTGCCATCGGGCAGGGTGAAAACTATGGCTACACCTTC. This sequence encodes CAIGQGENYGYTF.

The chain uses TRBV19 and TRBJ2-1, with TRBD1 matching over 8 bases. This CDR3 spans 17 amino acids. V lost 3 bases to trimming and J lost 2 bases; unmatched junction nucleotides: 9. Germline V gives CDR1 LNHDA, CDR2 SQIVND (reference sequence). The CDR3 sequence: CASSILPTGGTYNEQFF. In nucleotides, the CDR3 is TGTGCCAGTAGTATTCTCCCCACAGGGGGTACCTACAATGAGCAGTTCTTC.

The chain has TRBV6-1 and TRBJ1-1; perhaps TRBD1 as D (5 bases). Germline values: CDR1 MNHNS, CDR2 SASEGT. V lost 2 bases and J 6 bases, leaving 10 bases between the germline ends. This CDR3 is 13 amino acids long. The chain's CDR3 is CASSEQQDAEAFF. CDR3 coding DNA: TGTGCCAGCAGTGAACAACAGGACGCTGAAGCTTTCTTT.

As DNA, the CDR3 is TGTGCCAGCAGTTTAGGACAGGGTTATAATTCACCCCTCCACTTT. As protein: CASSLGQGYNSPLHF. This chain joins TRBV27 and TRBJ1-6, with TRBD1 identical over 8 bases. CDR1 is MNHEY and CDR2 is SMNVEV in the germline V gene (reference sequence). The CDR3 has 15 residues. The V segment lost 2 bases and the J segment 4 bases; nucleotides outside the gene matches: 1.